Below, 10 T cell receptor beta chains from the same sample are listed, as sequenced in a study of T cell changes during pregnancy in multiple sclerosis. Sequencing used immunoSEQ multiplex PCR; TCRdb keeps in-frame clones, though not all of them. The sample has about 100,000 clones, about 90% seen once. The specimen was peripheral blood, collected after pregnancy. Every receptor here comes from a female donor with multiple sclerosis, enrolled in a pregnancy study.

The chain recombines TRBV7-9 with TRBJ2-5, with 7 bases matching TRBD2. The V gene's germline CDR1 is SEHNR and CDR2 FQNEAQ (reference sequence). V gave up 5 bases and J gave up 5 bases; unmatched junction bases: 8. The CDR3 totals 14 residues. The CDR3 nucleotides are TGTGCCAGCAGCGGGAGACTAGCTGCGGAGACCCAGTACTTC. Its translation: CASSGRLAAETQYF.

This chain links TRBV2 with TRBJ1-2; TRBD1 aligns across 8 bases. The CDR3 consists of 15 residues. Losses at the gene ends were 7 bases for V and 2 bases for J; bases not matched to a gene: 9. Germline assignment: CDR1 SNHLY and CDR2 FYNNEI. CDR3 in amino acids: CASTRTGTINYGYTF. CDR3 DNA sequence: TGTGCCAGCACTCGGACAGGGACAATAAACTATGGCTACACCTTC.

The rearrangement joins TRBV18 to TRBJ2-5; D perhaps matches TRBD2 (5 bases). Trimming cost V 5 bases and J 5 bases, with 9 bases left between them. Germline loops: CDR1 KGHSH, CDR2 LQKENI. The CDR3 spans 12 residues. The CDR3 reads CASSEPGETQYF. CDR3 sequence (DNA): TGTGCCAGCTCAGAACCGGGGGAGACCCAGTACTTC.

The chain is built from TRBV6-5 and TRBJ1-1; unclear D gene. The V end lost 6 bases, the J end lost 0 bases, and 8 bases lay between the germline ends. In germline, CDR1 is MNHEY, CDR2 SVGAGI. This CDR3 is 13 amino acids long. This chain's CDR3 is CASRSGLNTEAFF. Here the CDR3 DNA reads TGTGCCAGCAGGTCCGGGTTGAACACTGAAGCTTTCTTT.

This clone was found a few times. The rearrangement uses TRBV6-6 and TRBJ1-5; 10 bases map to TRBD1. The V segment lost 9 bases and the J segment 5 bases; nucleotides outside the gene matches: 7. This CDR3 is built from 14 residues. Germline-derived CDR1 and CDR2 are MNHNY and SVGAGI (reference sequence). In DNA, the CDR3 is TGTGCCAGTAAACCGGACAGGGGGGATCAGCCCCAGCATTTT. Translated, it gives CASKPDRGDQPQHF.

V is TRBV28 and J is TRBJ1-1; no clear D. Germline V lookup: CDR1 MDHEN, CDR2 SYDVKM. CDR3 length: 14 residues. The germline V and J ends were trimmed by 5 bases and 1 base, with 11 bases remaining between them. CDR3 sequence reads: CASSPPRRNTEAFF. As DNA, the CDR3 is TGTGCCAGCAGTCCCCCCCGGAGGAACACTGAAGCTTTCTTT.

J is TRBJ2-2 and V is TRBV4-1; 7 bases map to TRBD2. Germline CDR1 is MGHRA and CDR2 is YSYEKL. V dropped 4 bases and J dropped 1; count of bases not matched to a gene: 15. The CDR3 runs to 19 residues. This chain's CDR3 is CASSPQGAAGRLNTGELFF. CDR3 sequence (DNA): TGCGCCAGCAGCCCCCAAGGGGCAGCGGGACGGCTGAACACCGGGGAGCTGTTTTTT.

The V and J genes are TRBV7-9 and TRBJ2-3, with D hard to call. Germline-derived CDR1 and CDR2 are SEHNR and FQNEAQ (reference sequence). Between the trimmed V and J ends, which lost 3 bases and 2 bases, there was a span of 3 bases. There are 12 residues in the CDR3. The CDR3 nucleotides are TGTGCCAGCAGCTTCGTCACAGATACGCAGTATTTT. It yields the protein CASSFVTDTQYF.

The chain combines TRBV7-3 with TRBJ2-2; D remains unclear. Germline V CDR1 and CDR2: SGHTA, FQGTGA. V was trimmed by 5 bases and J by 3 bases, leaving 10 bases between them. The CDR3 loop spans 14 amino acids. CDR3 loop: CASSAIAYTGELFF. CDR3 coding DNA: TGTGCCAGCAGCGCAATAGCCTACACCGGGGAGCTGTTTTTT.

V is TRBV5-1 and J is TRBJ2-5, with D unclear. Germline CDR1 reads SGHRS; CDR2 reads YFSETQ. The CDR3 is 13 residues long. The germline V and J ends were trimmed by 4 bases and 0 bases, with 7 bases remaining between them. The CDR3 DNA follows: TGCGCCAGCAGCCTTCCTAACCAAGAGACCCAGTACTTC. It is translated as CASSLPNQETQYF.